Listed below are T cell receptor beta chains from one sample, sequenced in a study of a mutant IDH1 vaccine in newly diagnosed glioma. For these receptors, no antigen is known. Clones were read by immunoSEQ multiplex PCR, and TCRdb kept only the in-frame ones, dropping some. Here the sample spans under 70,000 clones, over 70% being singletons. Source: PBMCs, taken from a glioma patient whose treatment included an IDH1 peptide vaccine. These TCRs come from a man younger than 35 with glioma. CDR3s include the opening cysteine and the closing phenylalanine or tryptophan. Fields, in order: J gene, clone size, D gene, V gene, CDR3 protein, CDR3 DNA. The D gene is left open where the match is weak. A clone size is listed for some rows: how often the clone was seen (once, few, many), or a class if it is expanded.

j_call: TRBJ2-7
clone_size: -
d_call: TRBD1
v_call: TRBV18
cdr3_aa: CASSSSLSGTDFSYEQYF
cdr3_nt: TGTGCCAGCTCATCGAGCTTATCTGGGACAGATTTCTCCTACGAGCAGTACTTC

j_call: TRBJ2-7
clone_size: few
d_call: TRBD2
v_call: TRBV30
cdr3_aa: CAWSGGATVVAYEQYF
cdr3_nt: TGTGCCTGGAGCGGGGGGGCGACAGTCGTGGCCTACGAGCAGTACTTC

j_call: TRBJ1-1
clone_size: few
d_call: -
v_call: TRBV19
cdr3_aa: CASSSRRTTEAFF
cdr3_nt: TGTGCCAGTAGTAGCCGCAGGACCACTGAAGCTTTCTTT

j_call: TRBJ2-7
clone_size: once
d_call: -
v_call: TRBV2
cdr3_aa: CASSEALGVVSYEQYF
cdr3_nt: TGTGCCAGCAGTGAAGCGCTTGGGGTCGTCTCCTACGAGCAGTACTTC

j_call: TRBJ2-3
clone_size: -
d_call: -
v_call: TRBV29-1
cdr3_aa: CSESRGLDPFATQYF
cdr3_nt: TGCAGCGAATCCAGGGGACTTGATCCTTTTGCTACGCAGTATTTT

j_call: TRBJ2-1
clone_size: -
d_call: -
v_call: TRBV7-9
cdr3_aa: CASTRDSYNEQFF
cdr3_nt: TGTGCCAGCACTAGGGACTCCTACAATGAGCAGTTCTTC

j_call: TRBJ2-1
clone_size: -
d_call: TRBD1
v_call: TRBV27
cdr3_aa: CASSQGTGGNYNEQFF
cdr3_nt: TGTGCCAGCAGCCAGGGGACAGGCGGTAACTACAATGAGCAGTTCTTC

j_call: TRBJ1-4
clone_size: -
d_call: -
v_call: TRBV19
cdr3_aa: CASRSTALNEKLFF
cdr3_nt: TGTGCCAGTAGGTCCACAGCGTTGAATGAAAAACTGTTTTTT

j_call: TRBJ1-2
clone_size: once
d_call: -
v_call: TRBV6-5
cdr3_aa: CASSPSQGIGYGYTF
cdr3_nt: TGTGCCAGCAGTCCCTCGCAGGGGATTGGGTATGGCTACACCTTC

j_call: TRBJ2-1
clone_size: few
d_call: -
v_call: TRBV7-9
cdr3_aa: CASSLDPYNEQFF
cdr3_nt: TGTGCCAGCAGCTTAGATCCTTACAATGAGCAGTTCTTC

j_call: TRBJ2-5
clone_size: -
d_call: TRBD1
v_call: TRBV30
cdr3_aa: CAWSVRDRGRRETQYF
cdr3_nt: TGTGCCTGGAGTGTACGGGACAGGGGCCGGAGGGAGACCCAGTACTTC

j_call: TRBJ1-2
clone_size: -
d_call: TRBD1
v_call: TRBV5-4
cdr3_aa: CASSSRGRNYGYTF
cdr3_nt: TGTGCCAGCAGCTCCAGGGGGCGAAACTATGGCTACACCTTC

j_call: TRBJ1-2
clone_size: -
d_call: -
v_call: TRBV7-2
cdr3_aa: CASSFTLTGAYYGYTF
cdr3_nt: TGTGCCAGCAGCTTCACCTTAACGGGGGCGTACTATGGCTACACCTTC

j_call: TRBJ1-2
clone_size: -
d_call: TRBD1
v_call: TRBV6-5
cdr3_aa: CASSYSPTGNYGYTF
cdr3_nt: TGTGCCAGCAGTTACAGTCCGACAGGGAACTATGGCTACACCTTC

j_call: TRBJ2-7
clone_size: -
d_call: -
v_call: TRBV11-2
cdr3_aa: CASSLLTAEQYF
cdr3_nt: TGTGCCAGCAGCTTATTGACGGCTGAGCAGTACTTC

j_call: TRBJ2-7
clone_size: -
d_call: TRBD1
v_call: TRBV19
cdr3_aa: CASSRTGTYEQYF
cdr3_nt: TGTGCCAGTTCAAGGACAGGGACCTACGAGCAGTACTTC

j_call: TRBJ2-2
clone_size: -
d_call: -
v_call: TRBV5-1
cdr3_aa: CASSLVSASPGELFF
cdr3_nt: TGCGCCAGCAGCTTGGTTTCAGCCTCCCCCGGGGAGCTGTTTTTT

j_call: TRBJ1-1
clone_size: -
d_call: -
v_call: TRBV9
cdr3_aa: CASSAGVSGRGDAEAFF
cdr3_nt: TGTGCCAGCAGCGCCGGGGTGTCGGGACGCGGGGACGCTGAAGCTTTCTTT

j_call: TRBJ2-7
clone_size: -
d_call: TRBD2
v_call: TRBV27
cdr3_aa: CASSLSSGNYEQYF
cdr3_nt: TGTGCCAGCAGTTTATCTAGCGGGAACTACGAGCAGTACTTC

j_call: TRBJ1-1
clone_size: few
d_call: -
v_call: TRBV4-3
cdr3_aa: CASSRKRGAVTEAFF
cdr3_nt: TGCGCCAGCAGCCGTAAAAGGGGCGCGGTCACTGAAGCTTTCTTT

j_call: TRBJ2-7
clone_size: -
d_call: -
v_call: TRBV7-9
cdr3_aa: CASSLVQGFESYEQYF
cdr3_nt: TGTGCCAGCAGCTTGGTACAGGGTTTTGAGTCCTACGAGCAGTACTTC

j_call: TRBJ1-2
clone_size: -
d_call: -
v_call: TRBV7-2
cdr3_aa: CASSLTDGYYGYTF
cdr3_nt: TGTGCCAGCAGCTTAACAGACGGCTACTATGGCTACACCTTC